A selection of T cell receptor beta chains follows, all from one sample in a study of T cell repertoires in cytomegalovirus infection. One entry per CDR3 protein results from TCRdb running MiXCR on the reads. The repertoire holds around 95,000 distinct CDR3 sequences, with approximately 30% as singletons. Antigens of these TCRs are unknown. The sample in question was CD8+ T cells from cultured PBMCs, obtained from culture after CMV antigen stimulation. All receptors come from a human donor in good health (CMV status not recorded). Some clones in this sample may be carry-over from other donors' samples. CDR3s include the opening cysteine and the closing phenylalanine or tryptophan. Each record gives: D gene, V gene, J gene, clone size, CDR3 DNA, CDR3 protein. The D gene is left open where the match is weak. A clone size is listed for some rows: how often the clone was seen (once, few, many), or a class if it is expanded.

>NA|TRBV11-2|TRBJ1-3|NA
TGTGCCAGCACCCTCCTGGGTGACACCATATATTTT
CASTLLGDTIYF
>NA|TRBV6-1|TRBJ1-2|NA
TGTGCCAGCAGTGATTCCCCGGGGGATGGGTATGGCTACACCTTC
CASSDSPGDGYGYTF
>NA|TRBV7-8|TRBJ2-5|many
TGTGCCAGCAGCTTGGTAGGGGTGGAGACCCAGTACTTC
CASSLVGVETQYF
>NA|TRBV27|TRBJ2-7|NA
TGTGCCAGCGCCTCTACAGGGCTTCGTGAGCAGTACTTC
CASASTGLREQYF
>NA|TRBV10-3|TRBJ1-2|NA
TGTGCCATCAGTGATTCGGCCGTCAGATGGGCTGGCTACACCTTC
CAISDSAVRWAGYTF
>NA|TRBV7-6|TRBJ1-3|NA
TGTGCCAGCAAGGAGGGTGCTGGAAACACCATATATTTT
CASKEGAGNTIYF
>TRBD2|TRBV27|TRBJ2-5|many
TGTGCCAGCAGTTCCCGGGACTACTCACCTGAGACCCAGTACTTC
CASSSRDYSPETQYF
>TRBD1|TRBV6-6|TRBJ2-7|NA
TGTGCCAGCAGCGACCAGGGGGTTTCCCGTTACGAGCAGTACTTC
CASSDQGVSRYEQYF
>NA|TRBV15|TRBJ2-7|NA
TGTGCCACCAGCTCGCGGTTTTTAGCCCCGGGCTACGAGCAGTACTTC
CATSSRFLAPGYEQYF
>TRBD2|TRBV7-8|TRBJ2-5|many
TGTGCCAGCAGCCCCTATCCCCTAAGCGCGGGGGTTGGGATCCAAGAGACCCAGTACTTC
CASSPYPLSAGVGIQETQYF
>TRBD1|TRBV7-6|TRBJ2-1|many
TGTGCCAGCAGCGCCTGGACAGGGAGTCGCAATGAGCAGTTCTTC
CASSAWTGSRNEQFF
>TRBD1|TRBV4-1|TRBJ2-5|few
TGCGCCAGCAGCCAAGACGACAGGGAGTACGAGACCCAGTACTTC
CASSQDDREYETQYF
>NA|TRBV6-5|TRBJ1-3|NA
TGTGCCAGCAGTTACTCGATCGGGACGGTCGGAAACACCATATATTTT
CASSYSIGTVGNTIYF
>TRBD1|TRBV2|TRBJ1-1|NA
TGTGCCAGCACCCAGGGGGCTTGGGACACTGAAGCTTTCTTT
CASTQGAWDTEAFF
>NA|TRBV2|TRBJ2-5|NA
TGTGCCAGCCAAGGGACAAACCAAGAGACCCAGTACTTC
CASQGTNQETQYF
>TRBD2|TRBV9|TRBJ2-5|once
TGTGCCAGCAGCGCCGGACTAGCGGGGGCCGAAGAGACCCAGTACTTC
CASSAGLAGAEETQYF
>TRBD1|TRBV19|TRBJ1-1|many
TGTGCCAGTAGCGCGGACAGGGCTTTAGAAGCTTTCTTT
CASSADRALEAFF
>NA|TRBV4-2|TRBJ1-5|NA
TGTGCCAGCAGCCAAGATAAGGGGGAAGGCAATCAGCCCCAGCATTTT
CASSQDKGEGNQPQHF
>NA|TRBV5-4|TRBJ1-6|few
TGTGCCAGCAGCTTCGACACAAACTCACCCCTCCACTTT
CASSFDTNSPLHF
>TRBD1|TRBV4-1|TRBJ2-7|NA
TGCGCCAGCAGCTACGACAGGGGAGGAACCTACGAGCAGTACTTC
CASSYDRGGTYEQYF
>NA|TRBV7-9|TRBJ2-3|NA
TGTGCCAGCAGCTTTGGTATCACAGATACGCAGTATTTT
CASSFGITDTQYF
>NA|TRBV12-3/TRBV12-4|TRBJ2-3|NA
TGTGCCAGCAGCCTAACGAGGTTACCAGATACGCAGTATTTT
CASSLTRLPDTQYF
>NA|TRBV5-6|TRBJ1-2|many
TGTGCCAGCAGCCCGGGGGGCTATGGCTACACCTTC
CASSPGGYGYTF
>NA|TRBV4-1|TRBJ1-1|NA
TGCGCCAGCAGCCACTACACTGAAGCTTTCTTT
CASSHYTEAFF
>TRBD1|TRBV7-9|TRBJ2-7|many
TGTGCCAGCACCCATCCGACAGGGCGCTACGAGCAGTACTTC
CASTHPTGRYEQYF
>NA|TRBV19|TRBJ2-5|few
TGTGCCAGTAGTATAGGAGGCTTGGACCAAGAGACCCAGTACTTC
CASSIGGLDQETQYF
>TRBD2|TRBV7-6|TRBJ2-1|NA
TGTGCCAGCAGCCCCCTAGCGGGACGCAATGAGCAGTTCTTC
CASSPLAGRNEQFF
>NA|TRBV7-6|TRBJ2-3|NA
TGTGCCAGCAGCCGCGCAGGTCCGGGACATCCGACAGATACGCAGTATTTT
CASSRAGPGHPTDTQYF
>NA|TRBV27|TRBJ1-2|NA
TGTGCCAGCAGTCCGTGGGCCAACTATGGCTACACCTTC
CASSPWANYGYTF
>NA|TRBV9|TRBJ1-2|NA
TGTGCCAGCAGCGGATATTCCATCCGTTCCGTCTATGGCTACACCTTC
CASSGYSIRSVYGYTF
>NA|TRBV27|TRBJ2-1|few
TGTGCCAGCAGCCTGCTGATGGGACATAGCTCCTACAATGAGCAGTTCTTC
CASSLLMGHSSYNEQFF
>NA|TRBV19|TRBJ2-1|NA
TGTGCCAGTAGCCTGATGTTGGGCTCCTACAATGAGCAGTTCTTC
CASSLMLGSYNEQFF
>NA|TRBV6-1|TRBJ2-1|many
TGTGCCAGCAGCCCAAGGGGTAGAGGAGAGCAGTTCTTC
CASSPRGRGEQFF
>TRBD1|TRBV30|TRBJ2-1|NA
TGTGCCTGGAGTCGACAGGGGAATGAGCAGTTCTTC
CAWSRQGNEQFF
>TRBD2|TRBV5-6|TRBJ2-1|NA
TGTGCCAGCAGCTTGACGATTGGACTAGCGGCGAACTACAATGAGCAGTTCTTC
CASSLTIGLAANYNEQFF
>NA|TRBV2|TRBJ2-7|NA
TGTGCCAGCAGTGACAACCGACAGACCTACGAGCAGTACTTC
CASSDNRQTYEQYF
>NA|TRBV7-4|TRBJ1-2|once
TGTGCCAGCAGCTTAATGGCTAGAGATGGCTACACCTTC
CASSLMARDGYTF